This TCR delta chain was obtained from a study of in vitro expanded adult blood gammadelta T cells (dated by TCRdb to about 2020). Context from the whole study: Among T cells, Vgamma9Vdelta2 cells made up between 94.4% and 100% of the sorted population, reflecting the sort purity. The study compared the TCR repertoire of Vgamma9Vdelta2 T cells expanded in vitro with a mistletoe-extract drug against those expanded with HMBPP or zoledronate. A few subjects were included in the TCR repertoire analysis. Cells from each donor were stimulated separately with HMBPP, zoledronate or AbnobaViscum P, and TRG and TRD CDR3 repertoires were sequenced for every condition.

The library came from 5' RACE. For each sample, the RNeasy Micro Kit was used to extract RNA from around 9,700 sorted cells. To build the libraries, template-switch reverse transcription was performed and then the CDR3gamma and CDR3delta regions were amplified by PCR. Amplicons were sequenced on an Illumina MiSeq using the V2 300 kit, producing 150 bp paired-end reads. The published analysis was carried out like this. FastQC version 0.11.8 was used to assess read quality. Reads were aligned to GenBank TRG or TRD reference genes with MiXCR version 3.0.3 to construct CDR3 sequences. MiXCR was run with default parameters, except that TRDD assembly used 3 consecutive nucleotides instead of 5. VDJtools version 1.2.1 with default settings was used for repertoire analyses, including normalized Shannon-Wiener diversity, clonotype tracking and multidimensional scaling. Out-of-frame CDR3 sequences and those containing stop codons were excluded from analysis. After TCRdb called clones again from the public reads with CATT, rows with identical DNA were merged. The V and J calls shown here were made by TCRdb, not taken from the authors' results. The sample records 300 or so delta-chain clones, 35% to 45% of which are singletons. About 51% of the sample is held by the ten biggest clonotypes.

This clone was detected only a few times. No cognate antigen has been identified for it. The likely explanation is a read error, given a far larger clone one base away. V is cut back by 6 bases and J by 1 base, with 15 bases in the junction unmatched. The germline V gene gives CDR1 as GEAIGNYY and CDR2 as EKD. From its cysteine to its phenylalanine, the CDR3 spans 18 amino acids. Of all the DNA, just the CDR3 is kept, 54 bases in frame from base 1. The paper's findings and limits, for the study overall: Top TRGV9 CDR3 clonotypes were largely public, being shared across donors and across all three stimulation conditions. All repertoires derived from in vitro expanded cultures of healthy donor cells, not from mistletoe-treated patients. AbnobaViscum P-expanded Vgamma9Vdelta2 repertoires showed CDR3 length, diversity and J usage similar to HMBPP- and zoledronate-expanded repertoires, suggesting a polyclonal response. The TRDV2 repertoire shared between treatments was found to be private to each donor, and TRD repertoires were clustered by subject rather than by stimulant in multidimensional scaling.

The intended sense of this specimen's treatment or condition label: AbnobaViscum Pini, a non-fermented European mistletoe (Viscum album, pine host) extract drug, around 980 ug/mL. Live CD3+ TCRgammadelta+ Vgamma9+ Vdelta2+ T cells were FACS-sorted on a FACS Aria III after expansion. Before expansion, PBMC received a one-day pulse of approximately 1,100 ug/mL AbnobaViscum P and were then washed three times. The cultures were expanded for around 14 days, and IL-2 was added again every 3 to 4 days. Once the one-day stimulant pulse was over, the cells were washed three times and then cultured in medium that contained 100 U/mL IL-2. Before culture, peripheral blood mononuclear cells were isolated by Lymphoprep gradient centrifugation and frozen in liquid nitrogen.

Recombination linked TRDV2 to TRDJ1; 11 junctional bases match TRDD3. The sequences come from gamma-delta T cells from peripheral blood expanded in culture, collected from an in vitro culture stimulated with Abnoba P. The origin of this receptor is an adult in good health. CDR3 protein: CACLPLLGDKGVTDKLIF. The DNA sequence is as follows: TGTGCCTGTTTACCCTTACTGGGGGATAAAGGGGTCACCGATAAACTCATCTTT.